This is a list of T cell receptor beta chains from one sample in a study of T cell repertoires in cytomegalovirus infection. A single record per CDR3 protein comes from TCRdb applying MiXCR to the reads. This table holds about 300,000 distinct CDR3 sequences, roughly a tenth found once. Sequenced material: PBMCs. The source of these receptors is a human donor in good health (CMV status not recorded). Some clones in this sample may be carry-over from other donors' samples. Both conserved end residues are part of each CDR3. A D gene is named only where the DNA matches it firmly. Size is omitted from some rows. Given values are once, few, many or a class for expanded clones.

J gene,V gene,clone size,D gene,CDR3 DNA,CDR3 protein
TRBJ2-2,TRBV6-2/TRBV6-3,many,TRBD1,TGTGCCAGCAGTTACAACAGGGGGCTGGGCACCGGGGAGCTGTTTTTT,CASSYNRGLGTGELFF
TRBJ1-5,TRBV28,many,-,TGTGCCAGCAGTTCCAGGGACATTTATAGCAATCAGCCCCAGCATTTT,CASSSRDIYSNQPQHF
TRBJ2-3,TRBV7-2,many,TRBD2,TGTGCCAGCAGCTTCGTAGCGGGGGGGGGCACAGATACGCAGTATTTT,CASSFVAGGGTDTQYF
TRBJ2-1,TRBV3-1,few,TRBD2,TGTGCCAGCAGCGCCATAGCGGGGGGGCCATCTGAGCAGTTCTTC,CASSAIAGGPSEQFF
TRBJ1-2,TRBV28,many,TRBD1,TGTGCCAGCAGTTTCCGGGACAGAGGCACCTTC,CASSFRDRGTF
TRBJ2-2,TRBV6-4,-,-,TGTGCCAGCAGTGTGACGGAAACCGGGGAGCTGTTTTTT,CASSVTETGELFF
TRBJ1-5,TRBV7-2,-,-,TGTGCCAGCAGCTTATCTTATAGCTTAGGGGCCCAATGGGGCAATCAGCCCCAGCATTTT,CASSLSYSLGAQWGNQPQHF
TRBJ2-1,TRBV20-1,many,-,TGCGGGGAGCGGAACAATGAGCAGTTCTTC,CGERNNEQFF
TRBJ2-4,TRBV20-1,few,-,TGCAGTGCTAGCCCTGACCCAGGGGCCAAAAACATTCAGTACTTC,CSASPDPGAKNIQYF
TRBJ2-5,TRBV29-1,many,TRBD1,TGCAGCGTTGAGCCAATAGACAGGGGCTGGGGGACCCAGTACTTC,CSVEPIDRGWGTQYF
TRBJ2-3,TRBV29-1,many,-,TGCAGCGTCGTGGGGGATAACACAGATACGCAGTATTTT,CSVVGDNTDTQYF
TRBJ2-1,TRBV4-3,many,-,TGCGCCAGCAGCCGAGGACCGGGGGAGCAGTTCTTC,CASSRGPGEQFF
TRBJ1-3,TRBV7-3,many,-,TGTGCCAGCAGCAGAGGACAGTCGAACACCATATATTTT,CASSRGQSNTIYF
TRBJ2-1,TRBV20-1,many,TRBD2,TGCAGTGCTAGTTCGGCAGGGATAGCGGGATATGAGCAGTTCTTC,CSASSAGIAGYEQFF
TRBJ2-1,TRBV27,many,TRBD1,TGTGCCAGCAGTATCCGGGACAGGGCCTACAATGAGCAGTTCTTC,CASSIRDRAYNEQFF
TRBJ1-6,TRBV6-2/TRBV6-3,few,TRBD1,TGTGCCAGCAGTGAGACAGGGAGGAATTCACCCCTCCACTTT,CASSETGRNSPLHF
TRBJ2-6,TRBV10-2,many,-,TGCGCCAGCAGTGAAGGCCTCTCTGGGGCCAACGTCCTGACTTTC,CASSEGLSGANVLTF
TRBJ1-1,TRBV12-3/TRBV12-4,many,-,TGTGCCAGCAGGATATCGACAGGCACTGAAGCTTTCTTT,CASRISTGTEAFF
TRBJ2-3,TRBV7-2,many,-,TGTGCCAGCACCTCGGTTTCAGATACGCAGTATTTT,CASTSVSDTQYF
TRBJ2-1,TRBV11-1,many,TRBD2,TGTGCCAGCAGCACCTCTAGCGGGGGGGGCTCCTACAATGAGCAGTTCTTC,CASSTSSGGGSYNEQFF
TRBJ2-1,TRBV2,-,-,TGTGCCAGCAAACCCGGGACCATCTTTGCCCCTTACAATGAGCAGTTCTTC,CASKPGTIFAPYNEQFF
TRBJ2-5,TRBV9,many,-,TGTGCCAGCAGCGTAGGGGGGCCCGCCCAAGAGACCCAGTACTTC,CASSVGGPAQETQYF
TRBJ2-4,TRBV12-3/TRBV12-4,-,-,TGTGCCAGCAGATTTGGGGATGGCATTCAGTACTTC,CASRFGDGIQYF
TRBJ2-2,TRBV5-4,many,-,TGTGCCAGCATACCGGATTCGAACACCGGGGAGCTGTTTTTT,CASIPDSNTGELFF